This is a list of T cell receptor beta chains from one sample in a study of T cell responses to AZD1222 COVID-19 vaccine. Clones were read by immunoSEQ multiplex PCR, and TCRdb kept only the in-frame ones, dropping some. This table holds 90,000 to 120,000 clones, over 85% found once. The sample here was peripheral blood, taken on day 0 of AZD1222 vaccination. The receptor source for this set is an adult in good health. Each CDR3 is given with its conserved first and last residue. The order of the fields is J gene, V gene, clone size, D gene, CDR3 DNA, CDR3 protein. The D gene is left open where the match is weak. Part of the rows lack a size; the others show once, few, many or a class for expanded clones.

J gene: TRBJ1-5; V gene: TRBV6-5; clone size: .; D gene: .; CDR3 DNA: TGTGCCAGCAGGGACAGAAATAGCAATCAGCCCCAGCATTTT; CDR3 protein: CASRDRNSNQPQHF
J gene: TRBJ1-1; V gene: TRBV4-1; clone size: once; D gene: .; CDR3 DNA: TGCGCCAGCAGCCAAGGTCCCCAGCAGCGGAACACTGAAGCTTTCTTT; CDR3 protein: CASSQGPQQRNTEAFF
J gene: TRBJ1-6; V gene: TRBV6-5; clone size: .; D gene: .; CDR3 DNA: TGTGCCAGCAGTAAACGGGGGGCGAATAATTCACCCCTCCACTTT; CDR3 protein: CASSKRGANNSPLHF
J gene: TRBJ1-5; V gene: TRBV6-6; clone size: .; D gene: .; CDR3 DNA: TGTGCCAGCAGCGGAGGGGGGCACAATCAGCCCCAGCATTTT; CDR3 protein: CASSGGGHNQPQHF
J gene: TRBJ2-2; V gene: TRBV9; clone size: .; D gene: TRBD2; CDR3 DNA: TGTGCCAGCAGCGTATTGAGCGGGAGGGACACCGGGGAGCTGTTTTTT; CDR3 protein: CASSVLSGRDTGELFF
J gene: TRBJ2-1; V gene: TRBV19; clone size: .; D gene: TRBD2; CDR3 DNA: TGTGCCAGTAGTATTAGCGGGTCCATTGATGAGCAGTTCTTC; CDR3 protein: CASSISGSIDEQFF
J gene: TRBJ1-1; V gene: TRBV3-1/TRBV3-2; clone size: .; D gene: TRBD1; CDR3 DNA: TGTGCCAGCAGCCCCCAATCGACAGGGGGCGTCACTGAAGCTTTCTTT; CDR3 protein: CASSPQSTGGVTEAFF
J gene: TRBJ2-7; V gene: TRBV6-2/TRBV6-3; clone size: .; D gene: .; CDR3 DNA: TGTGCCAGCAGTTACCAGGGGCTCGACGAGCAGTACTTC; CDR3 protein: CASSYQGLDEQYF
J gene: TRBJ1-2; V gene: TRBV19; clone size: .; D gene: .; CDR3 DNA: TGTGCCAGTAGTAGCGGAAGAGGAATGGGCTATGGCTACACCTTC; CDR3 protein: CASSSGRGMGYGYTF
J gene: TRBJ1-1; V gene: TRBV5-1; clone size: once; D gene: TRBD1; CDR3 DNA: TGCGCCAGCAGCGTAACCGGGACAGGGGGGAACACTGAAGCTTTCTTT; CDR3 protein: CASSVTGTGGNTEAFF
J gene: TRBJ2-7; V gene: TRBV2; clone size: .; D gene: .; CDR3 DNA: TGTGCCAGCAGTGTAGTTATGCTCTACGAGCAGTACTTC; CDR3 protein: CASSVVMLYEQYF
J gene: TRBJ1-1; V gene: TRBV6-5; clone size: .; D gene: .; CDR3 DNA: TGTGCCAGCAGCCTAGACACAGATGAAGCTTTCTTT; CDR3 protein: CASSLDTDEAFF
J gene: TRBJ1-2; V gene: TRBV11-2; clone size: .; D gene: .; CDR3 DNA: TGTGCCAGCAGCCCCCTCGGCGGCGGCGCTAACTATGGCTACACCTTC; CDR3 protein: CASSPLGGGANYGYTF
J gene: TRBJ1-6; V gene: TRBV30; clone size: .; D gene: TRBD1; CDR3 DNA: TGTGCCTGGGGGACAGGGGGTTTGGCCCTCCACTTT; CDR3 protein: CAWGTGGLALHF
J gene: TRBJ1-4; V gene: TRBV5-4; clone size: .; D gene: .; CDR3 DNA: TGTGCCAGCAGCTTGGGAGGGGCCAATGAAAAACTGTTTTTT; CDR3 protein: CASSLGGANEKLFF
J gene: TRBJ1-1; V gene: TRBV4-3; clone size: .; D gene: .; CDR3 DNA: TGCGCCAGCAGCCAAGATCGGAGAGGGGTCAATGAAGCTTTCTTT; CDR3 protein: CASSQDRRGVNEAFF
J gene: TRBJ1-3; V gene: TRBV15; clone size: .; D gene: .; CDR3 DNA: TGTGCCACCAGCAGAGCCCCCGATGCTGGAAACACCATATATTTT; CDR3 protein: CATSRAPDAGNTIYF
J gene: TRBJ1-1; V gene: TRBV3-1/TRBV3-2; clone size: .; D gene: .; CDR3 DNA: TGTGCCAGCAGCCACAGGGAGGACACTGAAGCTTTCTTT; CDR3 protein: CASSHREDTEAFF